These 17 T cell receptor beta chains originate from one sample sequenced in a study of blood T cell repertoires in COVID-19. Using immunoSEQ multiplex PCR, the repertoire was profiled, and TCRdb retains in-frame clones only, with some absent. The sample lists under 75,000 clones; around 82% were seen once. Sequencing input: peripheral blood. Every receptor here comes from a man aged 55-75 years with COVID-19, enrolled during active disease.

The chain joins TRBV18 to TRBJ1-1, with 10 bases fitting TRBD1. Unmatched junction bases numbered 12, after V lost 5 bases and J lost 0 bases. CDR3 size: 18 residues. The germline V gene encodes CDR1 KGHSH and CDR2 LQKENI. This chain's CDR3 is CASSSIGGTGAVNTEAFF. The CDR3 DNA reads TGTGCCAGCTCATCAATAGGAGGGACAGGGGCTGTGAACACTGAAGCTTTCTTT.

The chain combines TRBV6-6 with TRBJ2-2, with TRBD2 identical over 7 bases. The germline V gene has CDR1 MNHNY and CDR2 SVGAGI (reference sequence). With V trimmed by 4 bases and J by 4 bases, 6 bases remained unmatched. The CDR3 sequence is 15 residues long. CDR3 sequence reads: CASSSSSGLTGELFF. The CDR3 region has the DNA TGTGCCAGCAGTTCATCTAGCGGCCTCACCGGGGAGCTGTTTTTT.

This chain joins TRBV28 and TRBJ2-7; D is ambiguous. V lost 5 bases, J lost 7 bases, and 9 bases lay in between. The germline V gene encodes CDR1 MDHEN and CDR2 SYDVKM. This CDR3 contains 11 residues. The CDR3 coding sequence is TGTGCCAGCAGTCCGCTTAGAGAGCAGTACTTC. Protein sequence: CASSPLREQYF. Complete variable domain (other parts from reference TRBV28 and TRBJ2-7): DVKVTQSSRYLVKRTGEKVFLECVQDMDHENMFWYRQDPGLGLRLIYFSYDVKMKEKGDIPEGYSVSREKKERFSLILESASTNQTSMYLCASSPLREQYFGPGTRLTVT.

This clone was detected a few times. The chain is built from TRBV5-1 and TRBJ2-1, with TRBD2 matching over 16 bases. J lost 7 bases, V lost 4 bases, and 5 bases had no gene match. CDR3 size: 16 residues. Per germline, CDR1 SGHRS and CDR2 YFSETQ. For the CDR3, the DNA is TGCGCCAGCAGCAAGGGACTAGCGGGAGGGGAAAATGAGCAGTTCTTC. Translated: CASSKGLAGGENEQFF.

The chain joins TRBV4-1 to TRBJ2-3, with 12 bases that match TRBD2. Germline lookup yields CDR1 MGHRA and CDR2 YSYEKL. This CDR3 has 15 residues. The trim removed 1 base at V and 5 bases at J, leaving 1 base unmatched. The CDR3 is CASSQGLAGEDTQYF. The DNA for the CDR3 is TGCGCCAGCAGCCAAGGACTAGCGGGAGAAGATACGCAGTATTTT.

CDR3 in DNA: TGTGCCATCAGTGAGTCGTCAGGACAAGAGACCCAGTACTTC. Its protein is CAISESSGQETQYF. The chain recombines TRBV10-3 with TRBJ2-5; D ambiguous. There are 14 residues in the CDR3. Germline assignment: CDR1 ENHRY and CDR2 SYGVKD. The germline V and J ends were trimmed by 0 bases and 2 bases, with 7 bases remaining between them.

This chain links TRBV6-2 or TRBV6-3 with TRBJ2-3; 8 nucleotides line up with TRBD2. CDR3 length equals 15 residues. The germline V gene encodes CDR1 MNHEY and CDR2 SVGEGT. V lost 2 bases and J lost 5; bases outside the gene matches: 6. The CDR3 region is CASSYTGTRQDTQYF. The CDR3 DNA sequence: TGTGCCAGCAGTTACACCGGGACTAGGCAAGATACGCAGTATTTT.

This chain uses TRBV29-1 with TRBJ1-1; D ambiguous. The CDR3 is 14 amino acids. Trimming took off 6 bases at V and 3 bases at J, with 17 bases between the two ends. The germline V gene encodes CDR1 SQVTM and CDR2 ANQGSEA. The CDR3 loop reads CSVDSRVKDTEAFF. CDR3 sequence (DNA): TGCAGCGTCGATTCTCGGGTCAAAGACACTGAAGCTTTCTTT.

The rearrangement links TRBV19 to TRBJ1-5; the match to TRBD1 covers 7 bases. V lost 2 bases, J lost 2 bases, and 0 bases stayed unmatched. Germline V CDR1 and CDR2: LNHDA, SQIVND (reference sequence). The CDR3 loop spans 14 amino acids. CDR3 DNA sequence: TGTGCCAGTAGTATAACAGGGGGCAATCAGCCCCAGCATTTT. Translation gives CASSITGGNQPQHF.

J is TRBJ2-5 and V is TRBV12-3 or TRBV12-4; tentatively, D is TRBD1 (5 bases). Trimming shortened V by 7 bases and J by 5 bases, and 14 bases separated the two germline ends. This CDR3 region has 13 residues. CDR3 DNA: TGTGCCAGCACCTTCCAGGGCCGGGAGACCCAGTACTTC. This translates into CASTFQGRETQYF.

The chain joins TRBV28 to TRBJ1-1; D is uncertain. V was cut by 6 bases and J by 6 bases, with 17 bases left in between. CDR1 MDHEN and CDR2 SYDVKM come from the germline V gene. This CDR3 region has 14 residues. The CDR3 sequence is CASSRRSVGAEAFF. The CDR3 nucleotides are TGTGCCAGCAGCCGCCGGAGCGTCGGGGCTGAAGCTTTCTTT.

The chain links TRBV7-9 to TRBJ2-2; TRBD2 agrees at 8 bases. This CDR3 has 16 amino acids. Germline loops: CDR1 SEHNR, CDR2 FQNEAQ (reference sequence). The V segment lost 6 bases and the J segment 4 bases; nucleotides outside the gene matches: 10. This CDR3 reads CASRPLAGGPTGELFF. DNA of the CDR3: TGTGCCAGCAGACCCCTGGCGGGGGGACCCACCGGGGAGCTGTTTTTT.

This clone has a handful of counts. The genes are TRBV6-5 and TRBJ1-5; D unclear. The CDR3 is made up of 12 amino acids. Germline CDR1 MNHEY, CDR2 SVGAGI. Trimming shortened V by 9 bases and J by 5 bases, and 11 bases separated the two germline ends. The CDR3 loop is CASSDTHQPQHF. DNA for the CDR3: TGTGCCAGTAGCGACACCCATCAGCCCCAGCATTTT.

The chain carries TRBV11-2 and TRBJ2-5; D gene unclear. Trimming left V 4 bases short and J 3 bases short, with 18 bases between. This CDR3 is built from 16 residues. Germline assignment: CDR1 SGHAT and CDR2 FQNNGV. The CDR3 sequence: CASSSRLTSKEETQYF. CDR3 coding DNA: TGTGCCAGCAGCTCAAGACTCACCTCGAAAGAAGAGACCCAGTACTTC.

The chain combines TRBV7-3 with TRBJ2-1, with 7 bases identical to TRBD2. V trimming: 5 bases; J trimming: 8 bases; junction bases outside the gene matches: 9. The CDR3 is 14 residues long. In germline, CDR1 is SGHTA, CDR2 FQGTGA. The CDR3 spells CASSLTSAEDEQFF. Here the CDR3 DNA reads TGTGCCAGCAGCCTCACTAGCGCCGAGGATGAGCAGTTCTTC.

This clone was seen a handful of times. The chain has TRBV12-3 or TRBV12-4 and TRBJ1-2; D uncertain. V was shortened by 3 bases and J by 5 bases, with 7 bases between the two germline ends. This CDR3 is built from 12 residues. The CDR3 region has the DNA TGTGCCAGCAGTTTTGTACGGTATGGCTACACCTTC. It is translated as CASSFVRYGYTF.

The gene calls are TRBV6-1 and TRBJ1-2; tentative D call: TRBD1 (6 bases). Germline CDR1 MNHNS, CDR2 SASEGT. Trimming cost V 3 bases and J 6 bases, with 23 bases left between them. CDR3 length: 17 amino acids. The CDR3 nucleotides are TGTGCCAGCAGTGACCGTGGCAGGGGCTTTTGGCGGGATGGCTACACCTTC. It codes for CASSDRGRGFWRDGYTF.